The 23 T cell receptor beta chains presented below share a single source sample, sequenced in a study of CD8 T cells in ankylosing spondylitis. TCRdb processed the 5' RACE reads anew with MiXCR; each CDR3 protein has one entry. The table includes fewer than 200,000 distinct CDR3 sequences, about 16% detected once. The sample taken for sequencing was blood, either unsorted or a sorted T cell fraction (not recorded which). These TCRs come from a male donor with ankylosing spondylitis or in good health (not recorded which).

The table lists this clonotype with many counts. The chain employs TRBV5-1 and TRBJ1-1; tentative D call: TRBD1 (6 bases). The CDR3 runs to 15 residues. Germline V gene data show CDR1 as SGHRS and CDR2 as YFSETQ. V was cut by 4 bases and J by 2 bases, with 15 bases left in between. DNA for the CDR3: TGCGCCAGCAGCGGGGGGACATTGCCTAACACTGAAGCTTTCTTT. This encodes CASSGGTLPNTEAFF.

This sequence joins TRBV11-2 and TRBJ2-1; 10 nucleotides agree with TRBD1. V lost 4 bases, J lost 9 bases, and 9 bases stayed unmatched. The CDR3 has 15 amino acids. The V gene's germline CDR1 is SGHAT and CDR2 FQNNGV. The CDR3 spells CASSSTGGEVGEQFF. Here the CDR3 DNA reads TGTGCCAGCAGCTCGACAGGGGGCGAAGTGGGTGAGCAGTTCTTC. The full variable domain, in which reference TRBV11-2 and TRBJ2-1 provide the parts outside the CDR3, is EAGVAQSPRYKIIEKRQSVAFWCNPISGHATLYWYQQILGQGPKLLIQFQNNGVVDDSQLPKDRFSAERLKGVDSTLKIQPAKLEDSAVYLCASSSTGGEVGEQFFGPGTRLTVL.

This clonotype was recorded many times. V usage is TRBV5-1 and J usage is TRBJ1-1, with a possible D match to TRBD1 (6 bases). V was clipped by 4 bases and J by 4 bases, with 14 bases between them. The CDR3 consists of 14 residues. Germline lookup yields CDR1 SGHRS and CDR2 YFSETQ. The CDR3 nucleotides are TGCGCCAGCAGCAGCCCACAGGGCGGCACTGAAGCTTTCTTT. Translating gives CASSSPQGGTEAFF.

This clonotype was observed at least ten times. The genes are TRBV5-1 and TRBJ2-3; 7 bases agree with TRBD2. J was trimmed by 2 bases and V by 0 bases; bases with no gene match: 6. The CDR3 spans 16 residues. Germline lookup yields CDR1 SGHRS and CDR2 YFSETQ. CDR3 coding DNA: TGCGCCAGCAGCTTGGAAGGTGGGAGGGTCACAGATACGCAGTATTTT. Protein product: CASSLEGGRVTDTQYF.

This clonotype turned up a few times. This chain joins TRBV27 and TRBJ1-5; 7 bases match TRBD1. Unmatched junction bases numbered 10, after V lost 2 bases and J lost 6 bases. The CDR3 contains 16 residues. Germline CDR1 reads MNHEY; CDR2 reads SMNVEV (reference sequence). The DNA for the CDR3 is TGTGCCAGCAGTTTAGGGGGGCAGGGGGTGGTTCAGCCCCAGCATTTT. Its protein product is CASSLGGQGVVQPQHF.

The rearrangement joins TRBV12-3 or TRBV12-4 to TRBJ2-3, with D possibly being TRBD1 or TRBD2 (5 bases each). CDR3 length: 18 amino acids. The V and J ends lost 6 bases and 2 bases respectively, with 24 bases between them. CDR3 sequence: CASSLQRGPYDPTDTQYF. The CDR3 DNA reads as TGTGCCAGCAGCCTACAACGGGGACCCTACGATCCCACAGATACGCAGTATTTT.

This clonotype came up many times. The chain has TRBV5-1 and TRBJ2-2; 9 positions match TRBD2. The CDR3 sequence is 17 residues long. The V and J ends lost 4 bases and 0 bases, in that order; junction bases with no gene match: 7. Germline V gene lookup returns CDR1 SGHRS and CDR2 YFSETQ. CDR3 DNA: TGCGCCAGCAGCCTACCACTAGCGGGCACGAACACCGGGGAGCTGTTTTTT. Its translation is CASSLPLAGTNTGELFF.

This clonotype was seen ten or more times. The rearrangement uses TRBV3-1 and TRBJ2-7; the D is unclear. Germline V CDR1 and CDR2: LGHDT, YNNKEL (reference sequence). The CDR3 has 13 residues. With 4 bases removed from V and 4 bases from J, the gap between germline ends came to 11 bases. The CDR3 sequence is CASSPDQVYEQYF. The CDR3 DNA follows: TGTGCCAGCAGCCCCGATCAGGTTTACGAGCAGTACTTC.

There are a few counts of this clonotype. J is TRBJ1-5 and V is TRBV6-6; no firm D call. V gave up 9 bases and J gave up 3 bases, with 12 bases separating them. There are 13 residues in the CDR3. Germline CDR1 and CDR2: MNHNY and SVGAGI (reference sequence). CDR3 sequence (DNA): TGTGCCAGTGGGTCAGGATACAATCAGCCCCAGCATTTT. Protein: CASGSGYNQPQHF.

This clonotype has only a few counts. V gene TRBV5-1 combines with J gene TRBJ2-5; no clear D gene. CDR1 SGHRS and CDR2 YFSETQ come from the germline V gene. The CDR3 consists of 16 residues. Trimming stripped 0 bases from V and 1 base from J, with 13 bases between. CDR3 region: CASSLGGANLQETQYF. Written as DNA, the CDR3 is TGCGCCAGCAGCTTGGGTGGTGCTAACCTCCAAGAGACCCAGTACTTC.

This chain connects TRBV5-1 to TRBJ2-7; 7 bases are a match to TRBD2. The J segment lost 0 bases and the V segment lost 3 bases, leaving 9 bases of the junction unmatched. Germline CDR1 reads SGHRS; CDR2 reads YFSETQ. CDR3 length: 16 residues. The CDR3 DNA is TGCGCCAGCAGCTCGGGGCTAGCGGAAAGCTCCTACGAGCAGTACTTC. Translation gives CASSSGLAESSYEQYF.

This clonotype was observed a handful of times. The CDR3 region is CASSTRYEQFF. The CDR3 DNA follows: TGTGCCAGCAGTACCCGGTATGAGCAGTTCTTC. The V and J genes are TRBV12-3 or TRBV12-4 and TRBJ2-1; unclear D gene. Trimming pared 5 bases from V and 8 bases from J, leaving 7 bases between. The CDR3 length is 11 residues.

There are a few counts of this clonotype. J is TRBJ2-3 and V is TRBV7-9; 12 bases fit TRBD2. V lost 5 bases and J lost 4; bases outside the gene matches: 7. Germline V lookup: CDR1 SEHNR, CDR2 FQNEAQ (reference sequence). The CDR3 has 16 amino acids. The CDR3 loop is CASSRLTSGSADTQYF. The CDR3 bases are TGTGCCAGCAGCCGGCTGACTAGCGGGAGCGCAGATACGCAGTATTTT.

This clonotype has a count of ten or more. The chain uses TRBV20-1 and TRBJ1-3, with TRBD1 matching 10 bases. Germline CDR1 reads DFQATT; CDR2 reads SNEGSKA (reference sequence). This CDR3 spans 15 amino acids. V shed 5 bases, J shed 3 bases, and the junction held 7 bases outside the gene matches. The CDR3 protein is CSARSGTGVGNTIYF. In nucleotides, the CDR3 is TGCAGTGCTCGATCCGGGACAGGGGTTGGAAACACCATATATTTT.

The chain has TRBV19 and TRBJ2-5, with D perhaps TRBD1 or TRBD2 (6 bases each). This CDR3 comprises 14 residues. Germline-derived CDR1 and CDR2 are LNHDA and SQIVND (reference sequence). Trimming cost V 3 bases and J 5 bases, with 13 bases left between them. CDR3 nucleotide sequence: TGTGCCAGTAGTATCGGGGGCCGGTGGGAGACCCAGTACTTC. It translates to CASSIGGRWETQYF.

The gene calls are TRBV5-1 and TRBJ2-2; TRBD1 agrees at 9 bases. V gave up 0 bases and J gave up 6 bases; unmatched junction bases: 6. The germline V gene has CDR1 SGHRS and CDR2 YFSETQ. The CDR3 is 16 residues long. The CDR3 reads CASSLEGTGLPGELFF. The CDR3 coding sequence is TGCGCCAGCAGCTTGGAGGGGACAGGGTTACCCGGGGAGCTGTTTTTT.

This chain links TRBV6-5 with TRBJ2-1; D may match TRBD1 or TRBD2 (6 bases each). The germline V gene encodes CDR1 MNHEY and CDR2 SVGAGI. There are 16 residues in the CDR3. V lost 0 bases, J lost 4 bases, and 13 bases lay in between. The CDR3 DNA is TGTGCCAGCAGTTACTCTAGCCGAGGGGGGTACAATGAGCAGTTCTTC. Translating gives CASSYSSRGGYNEQFF.

This clonotype was observed many times. The CDR3 sequence: CASSALAGGYNEQFF. CDR3 nucleotides: TGTGCCAGCAGCGCCCTAGCGGGGGGCTACAATGAGCAGTTCTTC. The rearrangement links TRBV12-3 or TRBV12-4 to TRBJ2-1; 11 positions match TRBD2. After removal of 6 bases from V and 3 bases from J, the junction contained 4 bases not matched to a gene. CDR3 length equals 15 residues.

The CDR3, as DNA: TGTGCCAGCAGAACCCGGACTAGCGACACAGATACGCAGTATTTT. Translation: CASRTRTSDTDTQYF. V usage is TRBV11-2 and J usage is TRBJ2-3, with 9 bases fitting TRBD2. The CDR3 loop spans 15 amino acids. The V gene's germline CDR1 is SGHAT and CDR2 FQNNGV. The trim removed 6 bases at V and 2 bases at J, leaving 6 bases unmatched. The entire variable domain, with the rest obtained from reference TRBV11-2 and TRBJ2-3, is as follows: EAGVAQSPRYKIIEKRQSVAFWCNPISGHATLYWYQQILGQGPKLLIQFQNNGVVDDSQLPKDRFSAERLKGVDSTLKIQPAKLEDSAVYLCASRTRTSDTDTQYFGPGTRLTVL.

This clonotype was counted ten times or more. This chain joins TRBV5-1 and TRBJ2-3, with D unresolved. The germline V gene has CDR1 SGHRS and CDR2 YFSETQ. The CDR3 extends over 14 amino acids. The V gene lost 2 bases and the J gene lost 6 bases, with 13 bases spanning the gap. The CDR3 loop reads CASSFVQQTDTQYF. The CDR3 DNA reads TGCGCCAGCAGCTTCGTACAGCAAACGGATACGCAGTATTTT.

The chain joins TRBV6-2 or TRBV6-3 to TRBJ2-1; 8 bases line up with TRBD2. With 5 bases clipped from V and 9 bases from J, the junction kept 15 bases outside the gene matches. Germline values: CDR1 MNHEY, CDR2 SVGEGT. CDR3 length: 16 residues. CDR3 in amino acids: CASSKHRTFAGGEQFF. In nucleotides, the CDR3 is TGTGCCAGCAGTAAGCACAGGACCTTCGCGGGAGGTGAGCAGTTCTTC.

This clonotype was counted many times. An end of the junction differs from the germline gene, which may be a read error. The chain combines TRBV20-1 with TRBJ2-3; the D gene is possibly TRBD2 (7 bases). Germline-derived CDR1 and CDR2 are DFQATT and SNEGSKA (reference sequence). The CDR3 has 17 residues. The CDR3 region is CCARVAGAAYGTDTQYF. The CDR3 DNA is TGCTGTGCTAGAGTGGCGGGGGCTGCATATGGCACAGATACGCAGTATTTT.

CDR3 bases: TGTGCCAGCGGCCCTTGGCCCCCCAGCTCCTACAATGAGCAGTTCTTC. Protein product: CASGPWPPSSYNEQFF. V and J are TRBV28 and TRBJ2-1; D unresolved. V was cut by 8 bases and J by 0 bases, with 17 bases left in between. This CDR3 has 16 residues. Germline V gives CDR1 MDHEN, CDR2 SYDVKM. Together with reference TRBV28 and TRBJ2-1, the CDR3 gives the full variable domain: DVKVTQSSRYLVKRTGEKVFLECVQDMDHENMFWYRQDPGLGLRLIYFSYDVKMKEKGDIPEGYSVSREKKERFSLILESASTNQTSMYLCASGPWPPSSYNEQFFGPGTRLTVL.